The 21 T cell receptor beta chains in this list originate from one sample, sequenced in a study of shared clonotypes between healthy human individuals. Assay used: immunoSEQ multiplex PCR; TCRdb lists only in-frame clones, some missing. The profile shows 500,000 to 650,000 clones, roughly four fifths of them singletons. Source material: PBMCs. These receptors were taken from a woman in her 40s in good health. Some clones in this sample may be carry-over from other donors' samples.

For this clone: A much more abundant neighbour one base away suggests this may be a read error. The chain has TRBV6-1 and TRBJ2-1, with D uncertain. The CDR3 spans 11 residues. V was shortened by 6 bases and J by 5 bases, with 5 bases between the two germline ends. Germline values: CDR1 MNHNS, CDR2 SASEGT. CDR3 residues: CASSQNNEQFF. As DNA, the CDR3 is TGTGCCAGCAGCCAGAACAATGAGCAGTTCTTC.

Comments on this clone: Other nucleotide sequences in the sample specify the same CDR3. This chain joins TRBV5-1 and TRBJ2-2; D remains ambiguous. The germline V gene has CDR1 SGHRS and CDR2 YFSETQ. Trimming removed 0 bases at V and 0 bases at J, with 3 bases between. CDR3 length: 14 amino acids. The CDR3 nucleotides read TGCGCCAGCAGCTTGGCCGCGAACACCGGGGAGCTGTTTTTT. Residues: CASSLAANTGELFF.

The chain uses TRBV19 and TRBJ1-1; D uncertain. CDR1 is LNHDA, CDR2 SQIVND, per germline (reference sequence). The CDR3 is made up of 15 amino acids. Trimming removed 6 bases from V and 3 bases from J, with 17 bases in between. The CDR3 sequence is CASRSEAVLDTEAFF. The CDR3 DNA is TGTGCCAGTAGATCGGAGGCGGTGCTGGACACTGAAGCTTTCTTT.

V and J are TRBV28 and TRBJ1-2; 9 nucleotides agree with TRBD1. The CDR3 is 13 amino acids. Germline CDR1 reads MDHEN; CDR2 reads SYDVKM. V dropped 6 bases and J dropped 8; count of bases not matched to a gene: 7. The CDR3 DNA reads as TGTGCCAGCAGCTCGGGACAGGGAATAGGCTACACCTTC. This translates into CASSSGQGIGYTF.

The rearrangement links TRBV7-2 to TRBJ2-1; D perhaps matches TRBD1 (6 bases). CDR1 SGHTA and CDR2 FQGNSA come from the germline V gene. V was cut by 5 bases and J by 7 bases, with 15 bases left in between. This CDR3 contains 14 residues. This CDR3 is CASSAPGHKNEQFF. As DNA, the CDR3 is TGTGCCAGCAGCGCCCCGGGACACAAGAATGAGCAGTTCTTC.

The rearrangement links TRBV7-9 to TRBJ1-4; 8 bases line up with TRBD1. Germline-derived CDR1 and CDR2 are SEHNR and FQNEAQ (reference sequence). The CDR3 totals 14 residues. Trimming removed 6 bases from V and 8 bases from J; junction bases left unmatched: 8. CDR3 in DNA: TGTGCCAGCAGAGGAGACAGGGGAGAGGAAAAACTGTTTTTT. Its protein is CASRGDRGEEKLFF.

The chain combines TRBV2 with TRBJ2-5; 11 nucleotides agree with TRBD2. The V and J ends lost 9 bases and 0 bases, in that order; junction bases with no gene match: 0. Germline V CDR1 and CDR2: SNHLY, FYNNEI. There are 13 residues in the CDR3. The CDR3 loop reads CARTSGNQETQYF. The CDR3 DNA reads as TGTGCCAGGACTAGCGGGAACCAAGAGACCCAGTACTTC.

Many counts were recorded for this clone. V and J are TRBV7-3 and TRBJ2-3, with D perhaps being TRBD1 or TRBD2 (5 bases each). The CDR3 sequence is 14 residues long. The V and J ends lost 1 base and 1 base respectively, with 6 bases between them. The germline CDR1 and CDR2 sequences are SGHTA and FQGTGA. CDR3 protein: CASSLMGGTDTQYF. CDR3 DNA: TGTGCCAGCAGCTTAATGGGGGGCACAGATACGCAGTATTTT.

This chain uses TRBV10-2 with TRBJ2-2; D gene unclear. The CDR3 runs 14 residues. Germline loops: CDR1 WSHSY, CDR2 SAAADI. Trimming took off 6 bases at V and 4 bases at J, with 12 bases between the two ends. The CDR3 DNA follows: TGCGCCAGCAGGGGCGGCTGGGGCACCGGGGAGCTGTTTTTT. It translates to CASRGGWGTGELFF.

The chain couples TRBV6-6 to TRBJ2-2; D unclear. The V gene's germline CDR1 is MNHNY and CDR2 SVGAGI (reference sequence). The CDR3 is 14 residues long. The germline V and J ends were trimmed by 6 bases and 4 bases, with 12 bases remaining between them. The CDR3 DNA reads TGTGCCAGCAGAGACGGGCGTTCCACCGGGGAGCTGTTTTTT. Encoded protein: CASRDGRSTGELFF.

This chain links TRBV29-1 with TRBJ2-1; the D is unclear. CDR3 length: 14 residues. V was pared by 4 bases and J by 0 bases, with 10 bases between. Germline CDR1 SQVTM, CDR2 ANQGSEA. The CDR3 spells CSVVPDDSYNEQFF. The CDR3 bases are TGCAGCGTTGTCCCGGACGACTCCTACAATGAGCAGTTCTTC.

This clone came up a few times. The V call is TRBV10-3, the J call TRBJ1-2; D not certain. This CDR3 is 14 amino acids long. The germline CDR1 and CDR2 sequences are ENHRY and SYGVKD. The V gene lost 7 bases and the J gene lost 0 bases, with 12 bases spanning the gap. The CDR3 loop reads CAITGSLPNYGYTF. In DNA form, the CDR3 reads TGTGCCATCACGGGCAGTCTCCCTAACTATGGCTACACCTTC.

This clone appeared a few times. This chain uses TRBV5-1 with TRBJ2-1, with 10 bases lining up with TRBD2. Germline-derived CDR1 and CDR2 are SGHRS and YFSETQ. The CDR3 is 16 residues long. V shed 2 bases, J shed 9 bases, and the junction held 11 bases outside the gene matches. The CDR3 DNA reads TGCGCCAGCAGCTTTGGTGGGGCTAGCGGGAGTGTTGAGCAGTTCTTC. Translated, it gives CASSFGGASGSVEQFF.

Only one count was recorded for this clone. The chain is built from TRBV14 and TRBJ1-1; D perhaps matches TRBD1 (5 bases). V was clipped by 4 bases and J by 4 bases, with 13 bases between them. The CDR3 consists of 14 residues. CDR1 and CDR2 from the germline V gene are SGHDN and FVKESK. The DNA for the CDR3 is TGTGCCAGCAGCCCCAGGGTATTTGGCACTGAAGCTTTCTTT. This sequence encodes CASSPRVFGTEAFF.

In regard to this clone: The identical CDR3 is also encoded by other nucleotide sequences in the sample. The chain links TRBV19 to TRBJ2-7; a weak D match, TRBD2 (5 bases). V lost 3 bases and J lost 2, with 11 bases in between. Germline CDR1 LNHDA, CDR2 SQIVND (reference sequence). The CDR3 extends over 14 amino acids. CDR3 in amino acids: CASSIPGLAYEQYF. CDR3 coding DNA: TGTGCCAGTAGTATCCCCGGACTTGCCTACGAGCAGTACTTC.

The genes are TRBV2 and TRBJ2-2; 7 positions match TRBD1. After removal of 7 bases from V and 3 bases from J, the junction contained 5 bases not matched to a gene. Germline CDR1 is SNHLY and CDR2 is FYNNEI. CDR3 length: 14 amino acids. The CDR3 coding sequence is TGTGCCAGCACGTCGCAGGGGGACACCGGGGAGCTGTTTTTT. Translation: CASTSQGDTGELFF.

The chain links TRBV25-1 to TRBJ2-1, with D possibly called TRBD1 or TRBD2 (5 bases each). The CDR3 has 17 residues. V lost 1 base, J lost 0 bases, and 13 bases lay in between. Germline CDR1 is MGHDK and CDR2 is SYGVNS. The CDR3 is CASSESGTRTSYNEQFF. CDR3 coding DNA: TGTGCCAGCAGTGAATCTGGGACGCGAACCTCCTACAATGAGCAGTTCTTC.

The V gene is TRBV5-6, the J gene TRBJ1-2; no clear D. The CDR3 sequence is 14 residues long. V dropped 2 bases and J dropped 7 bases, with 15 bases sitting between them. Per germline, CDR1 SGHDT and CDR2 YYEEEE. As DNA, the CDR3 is TGTGCCAGCAGCTTCGTCTGGGCCAAGGTTGGCTACACCTTC. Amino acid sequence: CASSFVWAKVGYTF.

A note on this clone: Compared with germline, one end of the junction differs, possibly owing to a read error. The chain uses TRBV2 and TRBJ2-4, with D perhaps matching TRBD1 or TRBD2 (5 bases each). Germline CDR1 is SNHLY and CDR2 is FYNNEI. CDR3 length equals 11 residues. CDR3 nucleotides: TGTGCCAGCAGTGTGTCGGGGCCCGGGAACTTC. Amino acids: CASSVSGPGNF.

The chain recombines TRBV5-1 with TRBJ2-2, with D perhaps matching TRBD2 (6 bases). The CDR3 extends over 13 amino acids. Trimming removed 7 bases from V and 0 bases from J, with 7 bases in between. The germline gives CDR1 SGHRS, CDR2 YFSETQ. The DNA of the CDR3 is TGCGCCAGCCTAGCGACGAACACCGGGGAGCTGTTTTTT. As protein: CASLATNTGELFF. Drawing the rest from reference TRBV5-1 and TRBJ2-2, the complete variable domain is KAGVTQTPRYLIKTRGQQVTLSCSPISGHRSVSWYQQTPGQGLQFLFEYFSETQRNKGNFPGRFSGRQFSNSRSEMNVSTLELGDSALYLCASLATNTGELFFGEGSRLTVL.

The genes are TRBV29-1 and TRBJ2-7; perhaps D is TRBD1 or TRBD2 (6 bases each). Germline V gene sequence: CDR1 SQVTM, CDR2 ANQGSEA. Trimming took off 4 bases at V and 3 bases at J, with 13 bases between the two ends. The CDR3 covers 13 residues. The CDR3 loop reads CSVGGRGLYEQYF. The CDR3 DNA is TGCAGCGTTGGGGGGCGGGGACTCTACGAGCAGTACTTC.